These 18 T cell receptor beta chains were all obtained from the same sample, sequenced in a study of response to subunit inactivated influenza vaccine. One entry per CDR3 protein, called by TCRdb with MiXCR from the RT-PCR reads. The repertoire holds just over 300,000 distinct CDR3 sequences, with about a fifth as singletons. The sequencing here drew on PBMCs from blood, taken about 20 months after vaccination. Receptor source: a man aged 50 to 69 who received an inactivated influenza vaccine.

This chain joins TRBV20-1 and TRBJ1-1; the match to TRBD1 covers 8 bases. Germline CDR1 and CDR2: DFQATT and SNEGSKA (reference sequence). This CDR3 has 14 amino acids. CDR3 nucleotides: TGCAGGAGCAGTGGCGCAGGGGGCTGGACTGAAGCTTTCTTT. Translating gives CRSSGAGGWTEAFF.

A few counts support this clonotype. The chain recombines TRBV11-1 with TRBJ2-3, with D uncertain. Germline lookup yields CDR1 SGHAT and CDR2 FQDESV (reference sequence). V lost 4 bases and J lost 2, with 13 bases in between. The length of the CDR3 is 15 residues. The CDR3 DNA follows: TGTGCCAGCAGCTCACCTACCGGCCTCACAGATACGCAGTATTTT. Translating it yields CASSSPTGLTDTQYF.

CDR3 in amino acids: CASSQAERSRGARDTQYF. DNA for the CDR3: TGCGCCAGCAGCCAAGCTGAGAGAAGTCGGGGGGCGCGGGATACGCAGTATTTT. The chain is built from TRBV4-3 and TRBJ2-3, with D tentatively TRBD2 (7 bases). CDR1 and CDR2 (germline): LGHNA, YSLEER. Trimming took 1 base from V and 6 from J, leaving 23 bases between them. The CDR3 spans 18 residues.

The table lists this clonotype with a few counts. This chain joins TRBV7-2 and TRBJ1-1, with D possibly matching TRBD1 (5 bases). CDR1 SGHTA and CDR2 FQGNSA come from the germline V gene. The V gene lost 5 bases and the J gene lost 0 bases, with 16 bases spanning the gap. The CDR3 extends over 16 amino acids. CDR3 region: CASSLSTGTVNTEAFF. Written as DNA, the CDR3 is TGTGCCAGCAGCCTTTCTACTGGGACGGTGAACACTGAAGCTTTCTTT.

The rearrangement joins TRBV9 to TRBJ2-2; 9 bases are a match to TRBD2. The CDR3 totals 17 residues. J lost 6 bases, V lost 4 bases, and 13 bases had no gene match. The V gene's germline CDR1 is SGDLS and CDR2 YYNGEE. DNA of the CDR3: TGTGCCAGCAGCTTTAGCGGGGGTACACCGAGGTCCGGGGAGCTGTTTTTT. Its protein is CASSFSGGTPRSGELFF.

The chain employs TRBV7-2 and TRBJ2-5; TRBD1 aligns across 8 bases. Germline lookup yields CDR1 SGHTA and CDR2 FQGNSA. The junction had 3 bases not matched to a gene; V was cut back by 1 base and J by 2 bases. CDR3 size: 15 residues. The CDR3 nucleotides read TGTGCCAGCAGCTTAGTCGGGGACAGGCAAGAGACCCAGTACTTC. Translated: CASSLVGDRQETQYF.

The chain combines TRBV15 with TRBJ2-1, with 7 bases lining up with TRBD1. Germline assignment: CDR1 LNHNV and CDR2 YYDKDF (reference sequence). Unmatched junction bases numbered 11, after V lost 1 base and J lost 5 bases. CDR3 size: 17 residues. CDR3 sequence: CATSRVPRRQGNNEQFF. As DNA, the CDR3 is TGTGCCACCAGCAGAGTACCTAGGAGACAGGGAAACAATGAGCAGTTCTTC.

This clonotype was seen only a few times. The chain uses TRBV9 and TRBJ1-3; no firm D call. V was shortened by 0 bases and J by 5 bases, with 9 bases between the two germline ends. CDR1 SGDLS and CDR2 YYNGEE come from the germline V gene. This CDR3 contains 14 residues. Written as DNA, the CDR3 is TGTGCCAGCAGCGTAGGGCCCCCCCGAAACACCATATATTTT. It is translated as CASSVGPPRNTIYF.

This clonotype was seen only a few times. The rearrangement links TRBV5-4 to TRBJ1-1, with 7 bases lining up with TRBD1. The J segment lost 4 bases and the V segment lost 0 bases, leaving 6 bases of the junction unmatched. There are 15 residues in the CDR3. Germline-derived CDR1 and CDR2 are SGHNT and YYREEE (reference sequence). This chain's CDR3 is CASSLDPNRGTEAFF. CDR3 in DNA: TGTGCCAGCAGCTTGGACCCCAACAGGGGCACTGAAGCTTTCTTT. The variable domain in full, completed from reference TRBV5-4 and TRBJ1-1, reads ETGVTQSPTHLIKTRGQQVTLRCSSQSGHNTVSWYQQALGQGPQFIFQYYREEENGRGNFPPRFSGLQFPNYSSELNVNALELDDSALYLCASSLDPNRGTEAFFGQGTRLTVV.

This clonotype was picked up a small number of times. The chain carries TRBV28 and TRBJ2-1; D perhaps matches TRBD1 (5 bases). With 8 bases removed from V and 5 bases from J, the gap between germline ends came to 10 bases. Germline loops: CDR1 MDHEN, CDR2 SYDVKM. The CDR3 loop spans 12 amino acids. CDR3 bases: TGTGCCAGCCATGCAGGGCACAATGAGCAGTTCTTC. Translation gives CASHAGHNEQFF.

The chain recombines TRBV5-6 with TRBJ2-2, with a possible D match to TRBD2 (6 bases). The CDR3 length is 16 residues. The V gene lost 3 bases and the J gene lost 5 bases, with 17 bases spanning the gap. Germline V lookup: CDR1 SGHDT, CDR2 YYEEEE. This CDR3 reads CASSSGRRGETGELFF. DNA for the CDR3: TGTGCCAGCAGCTCTGGACGGCGCGGGGAGACCGGGGAGCTGTTTTTT.

This clonotype was recorded a few times. The V call is TRBV5-1, the J call TRBJ2-3; 10 bases fit TRBD1. V dropped 5 bases and J dropped 2; count of bases not matched to a gene: 5. The CDR3 is 15 amino acids. Germline CDR1 and CDR2: SGHRS and YFSETQ. The CDR3, as DNA: TGCGCCAGCAGTCCTGACAGGGGGCTCACAGATACGCAGTATTTT. This sequence encodes CASSPDRGLTDTQYF.

The V call is TRBV25-1, the J call TRBJ2-5, with 13 bases lining up with TRBD2. The CDR3 length is 15 residues. Germline CDR1 is MGHDK and CDR2 is SYGVNS. After removal of 10 bases from V and 4 bases from J, the junction contained 9 bases not matched to a gene. The CDR3 loop is CATLPLAGGAETQYF. Written as DNA, the CDR3 is TGTGCCACCCTACCACTAGCGGGAGGGGCAGAGACCCAGTACTTC.

This clonotype was detected only a few times. This chain joins TRBV19 and TRBJ2-3; D not certain. CDR3 length: 12 residues. V lost 5 bases to trimming and J lost 5 bases, with 8 bases between them. The germline V gene has CDR1 LNHDA and CDR2 SQIVND (reference sequence). The CDR3 nucleotides are TGTGCCAGTAGTCGTGACGGAGATACGCAGTATTTT. Translating gives CASSRDGDTQYF.

This clonotype was picked up a small number of times. V and J are TRBV19 and TRBJ1-5; D is ambiguous. V dropped 9 bases and J dropped 0 bases, with 15 bases sitting between them. In germline, CDR1 is LNHDA, CDR2 SQIVND (reference sequence). This CDR3 has 15 residues. CDR3 region: CASVTRGYSNQPQHF. DNA of the CDR3: TGTGCCAGCGTGACCCGTGGATATAGCAATCAGCCCCAGCATTTT. The full variable domain, completed using reference TRBV19 and TRBJ1-5, is DGGITQSPKYLFRKEGQNVTLSCEQNLNHDAMYWYRQDPGQGLRLIYYSQIVNDFQKGDIAEGYSVSREKKESFPLTVTSAQKNPTAFYLCASVTRGYSNQPQHFGDGTRLSIL.

This clonotype has a handful of counts. J is TRBJ1-6 and V is TRBV5-4, with D possibly being TRBD1 (5 bases). With 1 base removed from V and 7 bases from J, the gap between germline ends came to 12 bases. The germline CDR1 and CDR2 sequences are SGHNT and YYREEE (reference sequence). The CDR3 has 15 amino acids. CDR3 residues: CASSLSGGYNSPLHF. CDR3 sequence (DNA): TGTGCCAGCAGCTTGTCCGGGGGGTACAATTCACCCCTCCACTTT.

This clonotype was observed a few times. The chain carries TRBV28 and TRBJ2-7; D not certain. Germline V gives CDR1 MDHEN, CDR2 SYDVKM. This CDR3 has 15 amino acids. Trimming cost V 3 bases and J 9 bases, with 21 bases left between them. CDR3 nucleotides: TGTGCCAGCAGTTTCTTAGGCGGCAGCCGCCCAGGGCAGTACTTC. Translated, it gives CASSFLGGSRPGQYF.

This clonotype was recorded at least ten times. The chain employs TRBV5-1 and TRBJ2-1, with D unclear. Trimming removed 0 bases from V and 5 bases from J, with 6 bases in between. Germline assignment: CDR1 SGHRS and CDR2 YFSETQ. The CDR3 length is 13 residues. The CDR3 DNA follows: TGCGCCAGCAGCTTGGCTGGAAACAATGAGCAGTTCTTC. Translation: CASSLAGNNEQFF.